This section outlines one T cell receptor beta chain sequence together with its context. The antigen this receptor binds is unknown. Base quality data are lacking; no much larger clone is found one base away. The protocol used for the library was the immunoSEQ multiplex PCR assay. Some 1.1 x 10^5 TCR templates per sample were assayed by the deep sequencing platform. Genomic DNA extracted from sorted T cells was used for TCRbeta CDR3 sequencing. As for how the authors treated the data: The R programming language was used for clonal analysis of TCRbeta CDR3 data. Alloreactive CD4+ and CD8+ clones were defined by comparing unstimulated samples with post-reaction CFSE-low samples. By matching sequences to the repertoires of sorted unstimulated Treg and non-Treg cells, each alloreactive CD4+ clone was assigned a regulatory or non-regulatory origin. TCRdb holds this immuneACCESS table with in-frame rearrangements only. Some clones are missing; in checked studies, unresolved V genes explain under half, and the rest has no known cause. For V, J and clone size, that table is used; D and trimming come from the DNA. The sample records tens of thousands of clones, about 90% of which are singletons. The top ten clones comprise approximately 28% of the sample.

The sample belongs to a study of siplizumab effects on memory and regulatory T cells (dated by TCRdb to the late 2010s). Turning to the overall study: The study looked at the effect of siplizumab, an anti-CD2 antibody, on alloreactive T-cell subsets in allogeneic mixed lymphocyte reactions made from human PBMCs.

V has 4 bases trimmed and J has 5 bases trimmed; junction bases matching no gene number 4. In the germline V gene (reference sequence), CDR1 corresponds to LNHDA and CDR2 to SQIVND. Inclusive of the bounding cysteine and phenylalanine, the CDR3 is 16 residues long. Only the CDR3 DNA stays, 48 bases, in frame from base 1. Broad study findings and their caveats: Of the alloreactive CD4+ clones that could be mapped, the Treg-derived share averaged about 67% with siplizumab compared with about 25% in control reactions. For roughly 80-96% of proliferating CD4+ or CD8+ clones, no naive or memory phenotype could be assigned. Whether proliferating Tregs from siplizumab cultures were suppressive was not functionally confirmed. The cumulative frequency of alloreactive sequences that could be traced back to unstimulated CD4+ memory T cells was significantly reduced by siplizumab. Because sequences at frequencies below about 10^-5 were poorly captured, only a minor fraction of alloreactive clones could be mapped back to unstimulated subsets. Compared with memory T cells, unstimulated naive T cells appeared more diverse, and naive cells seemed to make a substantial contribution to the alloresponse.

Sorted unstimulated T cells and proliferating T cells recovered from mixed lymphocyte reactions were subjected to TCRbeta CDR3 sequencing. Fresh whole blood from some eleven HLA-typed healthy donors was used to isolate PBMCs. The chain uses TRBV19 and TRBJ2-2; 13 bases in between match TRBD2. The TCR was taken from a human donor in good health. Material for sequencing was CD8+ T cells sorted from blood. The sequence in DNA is TGTGCCAGTAGTACGGGGACTAGCGGGGTTACCGGGGAGCTGTTTTTT. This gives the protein CASSTGTSGVTGELFF. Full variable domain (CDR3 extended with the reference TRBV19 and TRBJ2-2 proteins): DGGITQSPKYLFRKEGQNVTLSCEQNLNHDAMYWYRQDPGQGLRLIYYSQIVNDFQKGDIAEGYSVSREKKESFPLTVTSAQKNPTAFYLCASSTGTSGVTGELFFGEGSRLTVL.